This T cell receptor (beta chain) was captured in a study of shared clonotypes between healthy human individuals. The V gene's germline CDR1 is LNHDA and CDR2 SQIVND (reference sequence). The V end was cut by 3 bases, the J end by 0 bases, with 10 bases between. CDR3 length: 15 amino acids. Only CD45RO-negative cells positively selected for CCR7 counted as naive CD8 cells, so terminally differentiated effector memory CD45RA+ cells were excluded. The study drew all its donors from Caucasian adults living in Nashville, Tennessee. Sequencing used immunoSEQ multiplex PCR; TCRdb keeps in-frame clones, though not all of them. This sample carries about 2.2 million clones, over 85% of them seen once, and the ten largest clones take 1.5% to 2%.

This sequence was found in a young man in good health. Some clones in this sample may be carry-over from other donors' samples. The material sequenced was naive CD8+ T cells from PBMCs. The J gene is TRBJ2-3, the V gene TRBV19, with a tentative D call TRBD2 (5 bases). The CDR3 here is CASSIPRGSTDTQYF. Here the CDR3 DNA reads TGTGCCAGTAGTATTCCCCGGGGTAGCACAGATACGCAGTATTTT.